The 10 T cell receptor beta chains below all came from one sample that was sequenced in a study of shared clonotypes between healthy human individuals. TCRdb's copy holds only in-frame clones and misses some; the assay was immunoSEQ multiplex PCR. The data hold 2 million to 2.5 million clones, with approximately 94% observed a single time. The sequencing sample was made of naive CD4+ T cells sorted from blood. Subset of the sample: CD45RA+ positively selected. These receptors were taken from a man aged 18-30 years in good health.

The V call is TRBV19, the J call TRBJ1-1, with D possibly matching TRBD1 (5 bases). The CDR3 totals 14 residues. CDR1 LNHDA and CDR2 SQIVND come from the germline V gene (reference sequence). Trimming cost V 7 bases and J 0 bases, with 12 bases left between them. CDR3 DNA sequence: TGTGCCAGTACCATGGGGCAGTTGAACACTGAAGCTTTCTTT. Translated: CASTMGQLNTEAFF.

The chain uses TRBV10-1 and TRBJ2-1; D gene unclear. This CDR3 contains 14 residues. Trimming cost V 0 bases and J 8 bases, with 11 bases left between them. Germline V lookup: CDR1 WNHNN, CDR2 SYGVQD (reference sequence). The CDR3 coding sequence is TGCGCCAGCAGTGAGTCGCATAGGTACGATGAGCAGTTCTTC. This translates into CASSESHRYDEQFF.

The CDR3: CAITGTDNTGELFF. CDR3 sequence (DNA): TGTGCCATCACCGGGACAGATAACACCGGGGAGCTGTTTTTT. The V gene is TRBV10-3, the J gene TRBJ2-2, with 7 bases aligning to TRBD1. V was pared by 7 bases and J by 2 bases, with 4 bases of the junction left unmatched. The CDR3 sequence is 14 residues long. CDR1 is ENHRY, CDR2 SYGVKD, per germline.

The V and J genes are TRBV5-1 and TRBJ2-2, with a tentative D call TRBD1 (5 bases). CDR3 size: 14 residues. Germline values: CDR1 SGHRS, CDR2 YFSETQ. With 0 bases removed from V and 5 bases from J, the gap between germline ends came to 8 bases. The DNA for the CDR3 is TGCGCCAGCAGCTTGGAGACAGTGACCGGGGAGCTGTTTTTT. This gives the protein CASSLETVTGELFF. Combining the CDR3 with reference TRBV5-1 and TRBJ2-2 gives the whole variable domain KAGVTQTPRYLIKTRGQQVTLSCSPISGHRSVSWYQQTPGQGLQFLFEYFSETQRNKGNFPGRFSGRQFSNSRSEMNVSTLELGDSALYLCASSLETVTGELFFGEGSRLTVL.

This sequence joins TRBV7-9 and TRBJ2-7; tentatively, D is TRBD1 or TRBD2 (5 bases each). CDR3 length: 13 amino acids. Per germline, CDR1 SEHNR and CDR2 FQNEAQ (reference sequence). V was cut by 3 bases and J by 3 bases, with 9 bases left in between. This chain's CDR3 is CASSLVGVYEQYF. The DNA for the CDR3 is TGTGCCAGCAGCTTGGTGGGGGTCTACGAGCAGTACTTC.

Concerning this clone itself: Other nucleotide sequences in the sample specify the same CDR3. This chain uses TRBV6-1 with TRBJ2-1; TRBD1 matches at 10 bases. The V and J ends lost 4 bases and 7 bases, in that order; junction bases with no gene match: 1. This CDR3 has 13 amino acids. Germline loops: CDR1 MNHNS, CDR2 SASEGT. The chain's CDR3 is CASSGQGANEQFF. For the CDR3, the DNA is TGTGCCAGCAGTGGACAGGGGGCAAATGAGCAGTTCTTC.

The chain carries TRBV18 and TRBJ2-7; D gene ambiguous. Germline CDR1 is KGHSH and CDR2 is LQKENI. The V end was cut by 3 bases, the J end by 6 bases, with 15 bases between. CDR3 length: 14 residues. The CDR3 here is CASSPPGPRAEQYF. CDR3 bases: TGTGCCAGCTCACCCCCCGGACCCAGAGCCGAGCAGTACTTC.

The chain joins TRBV6-1 to TRBJ2-3, with 10 bases fitting TRBD1. The CDR3 spans 14 residues. Germline CDR1 is MNHNS and CDR2 is SASEGT. Trimming cost V 8 bases and J 4 bases; bases outside gene matches: 6. The CDR3 loop is CASVLTGGPDTQYF. Written as DNA, the CDR3 is TGTGCCAGCGTTCTGACAGGGGGCCCAGATACGCAGTATTTT.

This chain uses TRBV10-1 with TRBJ2-1, with a possible D match to TRBD1 (5 bases). Looked up from germline, CDR1 is WNHNN and CDR2 is SYGVQD (reference sequence). The CDR3 runs to 14 residues. The V end was cut by 6 bases, the J end by 1 base, with 10 bases between. The CDR3 DNA sequence: TGCGCCAGCAGCCAGGGTGTTTCCTACAATGAGCAGTTCTTC. This sequence encodes CASSQGVSYNEQFF.

This chain links TRBV6-6 with TRBJ2-1; 11 bases match TRBD2. Germline V gives CDR1 MNHNY, CDR2 SVGAGI (reference sequence). The J segment lost 8 bases and the V segment lost 0 bases, leaving 3 bases of the junction unmatched. The CDR3 runs to 15 residues. The CDR3 reads CASSYSDSGRDEQFF. The CDR3 DNA reads TGTGCCAGCAGTTACTCGGATAGCGGGAGGGATGAGCAGTTCTTC.